This TCR beta chain was sequenced in a study of blood T cell repertoires in COVID-19. Turning to the study itself: Researchers got acute and convalescent COVID-19 samples from the United States, Italy and Spain. PBMCs, B-cell-depleted T cells, or T cells were the source of the cDNA or gDNA that made up the material.

Sequencing used immunoSEQ multiplex PCR; TCRdb keeps in-frame clones, though not all of them. The sample consists of about 480,000 clones, approximately 90% of them appearing once. V lost 11 bases, J lost 7 bases, and 4 bases stayed unmatched. CDR1 ENHRY and CDR2 SYGVKD come from the germline V gene. This CDR3 has 10 residues. Enrolment of Seattle patients took place during active infection, and they were followed longitudinally. The chain joins TRBV10-3 to TRBJ1-2; 7 bases line up with TRBD1. Sequenced: peripheral blood. This TCR was sampled from a woman aged 45-60 years with COVID-19, enrolled during active disease. The CDR3 DNA reads as TGTGCCGTGGGACAGAGTGGCTACACCTTC. This encodes CAVGQSGYTF.